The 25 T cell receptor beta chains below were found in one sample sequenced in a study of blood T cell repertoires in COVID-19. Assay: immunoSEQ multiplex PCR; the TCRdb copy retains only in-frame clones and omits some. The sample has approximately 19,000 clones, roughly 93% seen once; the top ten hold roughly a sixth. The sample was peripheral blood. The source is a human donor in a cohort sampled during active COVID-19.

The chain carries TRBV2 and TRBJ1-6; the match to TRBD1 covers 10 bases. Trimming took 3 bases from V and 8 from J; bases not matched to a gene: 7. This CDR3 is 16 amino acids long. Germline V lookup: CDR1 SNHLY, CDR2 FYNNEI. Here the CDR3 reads CASSDTGQGVYSPLHF. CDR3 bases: TGTGCCAGCAGTGATACCGGACAGGGGGTATATTCACCCCTCCACTTT.

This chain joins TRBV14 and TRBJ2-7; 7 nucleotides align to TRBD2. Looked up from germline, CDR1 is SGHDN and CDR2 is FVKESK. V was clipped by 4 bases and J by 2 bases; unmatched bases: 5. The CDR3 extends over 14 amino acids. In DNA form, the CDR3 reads TGTGCCAGCAGCCCGGGACTACCTACCTACGAGCAGTACTTC. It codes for CASSPGLPTYEQYF.

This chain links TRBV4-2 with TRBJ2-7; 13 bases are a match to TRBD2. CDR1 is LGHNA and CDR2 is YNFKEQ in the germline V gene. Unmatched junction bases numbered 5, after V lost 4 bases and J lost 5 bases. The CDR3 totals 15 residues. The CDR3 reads CASSPGTSGANEQYF. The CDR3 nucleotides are TGTGCCAGCAGCCCCGGGACTAGCGGGGCGAACGAGCAGTACTTC.

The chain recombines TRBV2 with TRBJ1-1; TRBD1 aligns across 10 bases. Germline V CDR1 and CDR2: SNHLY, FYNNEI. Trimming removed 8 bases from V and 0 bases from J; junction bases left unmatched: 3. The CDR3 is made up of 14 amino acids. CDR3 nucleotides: TGTGCCAGCGGACAGGGGGGCTTGAACACTGAAGCTTTCTTT. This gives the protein CASGQGGLNTEAFF. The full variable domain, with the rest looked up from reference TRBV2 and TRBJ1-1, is EPEVTQTPSHQVTQMGQEVILRCVPISNHLYFYWYRQILGQKVEFLVSFYNNEISEKSEIFDDQFSVERPDGSNFTLKIRSTKLEDSAMYFCASGQGGLNTEAFFGQGTRLTVV.

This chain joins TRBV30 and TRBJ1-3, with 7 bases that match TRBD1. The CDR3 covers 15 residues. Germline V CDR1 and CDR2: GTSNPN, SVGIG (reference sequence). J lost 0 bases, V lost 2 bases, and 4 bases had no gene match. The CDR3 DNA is TGTGCCTGGAGTAGGGACAGTGGCTCTGGAAACACCATATATTTT. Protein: CAWSRDSGSGNTIYF.

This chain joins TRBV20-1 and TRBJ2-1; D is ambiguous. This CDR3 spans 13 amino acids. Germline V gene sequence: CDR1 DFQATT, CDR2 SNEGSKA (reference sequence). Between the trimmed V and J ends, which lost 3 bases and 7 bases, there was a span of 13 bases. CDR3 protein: CSASVVVGNEQFF. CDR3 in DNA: TGCAGTGCTAGTGTGGTAGTTGGTAATGAGCAGTTCTTC.

The CDR3 bases are TGTGCCACCAGTGACCCCCAGCGGGAGCAGTTCTTC. It codes for CATSDPQREQFF. The V call is TRBV24-1, the J call TRBJ2-1; the D gene is possibly TRBD2 (5 bases). CDR1 and CDR2 from the germline V gene are KGHDR and SFDVKD. With 4 bases removed from V and 10 bases from J, the gap between germline ends came to 10 bases. There are 12 residues in the CDR3.

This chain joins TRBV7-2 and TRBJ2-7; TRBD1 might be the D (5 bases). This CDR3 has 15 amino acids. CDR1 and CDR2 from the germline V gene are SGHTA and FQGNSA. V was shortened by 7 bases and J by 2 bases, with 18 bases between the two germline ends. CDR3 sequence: CASKLGADDAYEQYF. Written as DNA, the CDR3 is TGTGCCAGCAAGTTAGGGGCAGACGACGCCTACGAGCAGTACTTC. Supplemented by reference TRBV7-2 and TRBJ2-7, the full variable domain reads GAGVSQSPSNKVTEKGKDVELRCDPISGHTALYWYRQSLGQGLEFLIYFQGNSAPDKSGLPSDRFSAERTGGSVSTLTIQRTQQEDSAVYLCASKLGADDAYEQYFGPGTRLTVT.

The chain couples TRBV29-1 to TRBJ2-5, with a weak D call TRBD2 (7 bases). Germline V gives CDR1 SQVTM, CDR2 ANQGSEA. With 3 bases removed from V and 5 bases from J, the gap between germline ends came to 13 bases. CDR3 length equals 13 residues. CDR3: CSVEGGRGETQYF. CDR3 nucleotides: TGCAGCGTTGAGGGAGGGAGGGGGGAGACCCAGTACTTC.

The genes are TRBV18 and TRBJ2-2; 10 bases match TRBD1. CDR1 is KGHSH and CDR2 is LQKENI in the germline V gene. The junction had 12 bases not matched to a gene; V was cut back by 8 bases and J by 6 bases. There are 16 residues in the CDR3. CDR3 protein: CASHPPGTGESGELFF. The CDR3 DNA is TGTGCCAGCCACCCCCCAGGGACAGGGGAGTCCGGGGAGCTGTTTTTT.

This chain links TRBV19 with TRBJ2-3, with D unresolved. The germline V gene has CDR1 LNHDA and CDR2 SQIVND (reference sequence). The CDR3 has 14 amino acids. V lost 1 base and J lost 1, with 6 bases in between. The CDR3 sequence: CASSIGPRTDTQYF. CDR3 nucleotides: TGTGCCAGTAGTATAGGGCCACGCACAGATACGCAGTATTTT. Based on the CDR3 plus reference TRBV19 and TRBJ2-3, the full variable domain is DGGITQSPKYLFRKEGQNVTLSCEQNLNHDAMYWYRQDPGQGLRLIYYSQIVNDFQKGDIAEGYSVSREKKESFPLTVTSAQKNPTAFYLCASSIGPRTDTQYFGPGTRLTVL.

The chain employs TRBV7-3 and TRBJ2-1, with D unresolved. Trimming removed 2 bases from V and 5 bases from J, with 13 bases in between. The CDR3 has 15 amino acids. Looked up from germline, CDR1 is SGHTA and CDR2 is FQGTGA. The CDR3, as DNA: TGTGCCAGCAGCTTATACAGCCTTTATGACAATGAGCAGTTCTTC. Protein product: CASSLYSLYDNEQFF.

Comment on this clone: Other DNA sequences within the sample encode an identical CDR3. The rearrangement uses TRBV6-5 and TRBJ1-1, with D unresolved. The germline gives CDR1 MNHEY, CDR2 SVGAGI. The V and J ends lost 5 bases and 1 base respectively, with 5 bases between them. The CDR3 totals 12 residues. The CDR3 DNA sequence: TGTGCCAGCAGTCGAGGGAACACTGAAGCTTTCTTT. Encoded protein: CASSRGNTEAFF.

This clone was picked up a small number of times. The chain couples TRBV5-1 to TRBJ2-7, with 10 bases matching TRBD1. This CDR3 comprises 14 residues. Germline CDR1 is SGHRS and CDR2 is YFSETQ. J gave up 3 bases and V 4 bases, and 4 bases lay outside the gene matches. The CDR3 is CASSPWTGGYEQYF. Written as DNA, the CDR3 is TGCGCCAGCAGCCCTTGGACAGGGGGCTACGAGCAGTACTTC.

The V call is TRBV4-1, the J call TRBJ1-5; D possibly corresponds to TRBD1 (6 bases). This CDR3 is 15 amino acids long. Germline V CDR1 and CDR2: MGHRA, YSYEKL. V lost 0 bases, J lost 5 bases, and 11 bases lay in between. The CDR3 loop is CASSQEPDRYQPQHF. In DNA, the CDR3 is TGCGCCAGCAGCCAAGAGCCGGACAGATATCAGCCCCAGCATTTT.

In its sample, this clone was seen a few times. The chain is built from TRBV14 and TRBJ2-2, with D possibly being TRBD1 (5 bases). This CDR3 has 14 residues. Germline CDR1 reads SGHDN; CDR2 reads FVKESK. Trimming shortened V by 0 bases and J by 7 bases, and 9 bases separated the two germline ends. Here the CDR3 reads CASSQDQGIGELFF. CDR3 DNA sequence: TGTGCCAGCAGCCAAGATCAGGGTATCGGGGAGCTGTTTTTT.

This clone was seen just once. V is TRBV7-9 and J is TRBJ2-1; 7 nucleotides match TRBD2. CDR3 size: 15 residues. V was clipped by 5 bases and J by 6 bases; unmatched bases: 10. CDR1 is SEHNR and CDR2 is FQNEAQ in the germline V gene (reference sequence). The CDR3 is CASSPQRLASNEQFF. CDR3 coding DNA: TGTGCCAGCAGCCCCCAGCGACTAGCTTCCAATGAGCAGTTCTTC. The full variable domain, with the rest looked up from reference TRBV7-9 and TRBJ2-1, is DTGVSQNPRHKITKRGQNVTFRCDPISEHNRLYWYRQTLGQGPEFLTYFQNEAQLEKSRLLSDRFSAERPKGSFSTLEIQRTEQGDSAMYLCASSPQRLASNEQFFGPGTRLTVL.

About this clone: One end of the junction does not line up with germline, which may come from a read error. CDR3 DNA: TGTACCAGCTCACCATATGGAGTCCGAATCACCGGGGAGCTGTTTTTT. Encoded protein: CTSSPYGVRITGELFF. V usage is TRBV18 and J usage is TRBJ2-2; D unresolved. CDR3 size: 16 residues. Germline V gene data show CDR1 as KGHSH and CDR2 as LQKENI.

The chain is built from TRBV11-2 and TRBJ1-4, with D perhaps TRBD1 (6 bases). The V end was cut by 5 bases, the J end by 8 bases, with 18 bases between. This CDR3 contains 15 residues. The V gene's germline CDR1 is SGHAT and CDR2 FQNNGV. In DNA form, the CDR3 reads TGTGCCAGCAGCAGAAACAGGGCCTCCGTCGAAAAACTGTTTTTT. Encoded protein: CASSRNRASVEKLFF.

Written as DNA, the CDR3 is TGTGCCAGCAGTGAAGCGCGGTACGAGCAGTACTTC. This encodes CASSEARYEQYF. The chain uses TRBV2 and TRBJ2-7; D is ambiguous. V gave up 0 bases and J gave up 4 bases, with 4 bases separating them. There are 12 residues in the CDR3. Germline CDR1 SNHLY, CDR2 FYNNEI.

For the CDR3, the DNA is TGTGCCAGCAGCGGGACAGCGTACGAGCAGTACTTC. Amino acids: CASSGTAYEQYF. The rearrangement uses TRBV6-2 or TRBV6-3 and TRBJ2-7; 7 nucleotides align to TRBD1. The germline V gene encodes CDR1 MNHEY and CDR2 SVGEGT. J gave up 4 bases and V 6 bases, and 3 bases lay outside the gene matches. The CDR3 is made up of 12 amino acids.

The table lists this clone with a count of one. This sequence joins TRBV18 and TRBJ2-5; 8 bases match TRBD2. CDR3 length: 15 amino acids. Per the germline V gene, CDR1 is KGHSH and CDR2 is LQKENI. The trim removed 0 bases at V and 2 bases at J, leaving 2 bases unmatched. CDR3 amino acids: CASSPPRGVQETQYF. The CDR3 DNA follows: TGTGCCAGCTCACCACCGCGGGGGGTACAAGAGACCCAGTACTTC. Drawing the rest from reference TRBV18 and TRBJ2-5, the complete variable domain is NAGVMQNPRHLVRRRGQEARLRCSPMKGHSHVYWYRQLPEEGLKFMVYLQKENIIDESGMPKERFSAEFPKEGPSILRIQQVVRGDSAAYFCASSPPRGVQETQYFGPGTRLLVL.

CDR3 coding DNA: TGTGCCAGCAGTTATGGGTTAGCGGGAGCCAACATTCAGTACTTC. It yields the protein CASSYGLAGANIQYF. V usage is TRBV6-2 or TRBV6-3 and J usage is TRBJ2-4, with 9 nucleotides matching TRBD2. CDR1 and CDR2 from the germline V gene are MNHEY and SVGEGT. The CDR3 is 15 amino acids. J lost 7 bases, V lost 3 bases, and 7 bases had no gene match.

The CDR3 nucleotides read TGTGCCAGCTCACCTACCGGGACAGGGTACCACGAGCAGTACTTC. It is translated as CASSPTGTGYHEQYF. The chain joins TRBV18 to TRBJ2-7, with 9 bases lining up with TRBD1. This CDR3 has 15 amino acids. Germline V CDR1 and CDR2: KGHSH, LQKENI. With V trimmed by 3 bases and J by 5 bases, 8 bases remained unmatched.

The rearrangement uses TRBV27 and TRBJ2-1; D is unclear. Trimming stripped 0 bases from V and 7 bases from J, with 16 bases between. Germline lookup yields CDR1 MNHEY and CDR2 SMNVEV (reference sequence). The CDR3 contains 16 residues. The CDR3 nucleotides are TGTGCCAGCAGTTTATCGATAGGTCCCCCCGGGAATGAGCAGTTCTTC. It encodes CASSLSIGPPGNEQFF.